The entry below describes one T cell receptor beta chain. This record belongs to a study of blood T cell repertoires in COVID-19. Overall study context: Sources were T cells, B-cell-depleted T cells, or PBMCs; the material itself was cDNA or gDNA.

Clinical history reported by participants formed the basis on which cohorts were assigned. As originally analysed: For nucleated cells, counts were estimated from reference gene primer amplification. Method: immunoSEQ multiplex PCR; TCRdb's copy keeps in-frame clones and lacks some. V and J calls and clone size are those listed in that table; D and trimming were worked out from the DNA. The table has 200,000 to 250,000 clones, 80% to 85% seen once; the top ten hold approximately 9%. The V end lost 2 bases, the J end lost 3 bases, and 11 bases lay between the germline ends. The germline V gene encodes CDR1 MNHEY and CDR2 SMNVEV (reference sequence). The CDR3 consists of 15 residues.

This TCR was sampled from a woman between 45 and 60 years old with acute COVID-19. This chain uses TRBV27 with TRBJ1-5; D is unresolved. The sequenced sample was PBMCs or T cells enriched from blood (not recorded which). CDR3 in amino acids: CASSLPRRVNQPQHF. Here the CDR3 DNA reads TGTGCCAGCAGTTTACCAAGACGGGTCAATCAGCCCCAGCATTTT.